The rows below give T cell receptor beta chains drawn from one sample of a study of radiotherapy plus CTLA-4 blockade in lung cancer. The data were produced by immunoSEQ multiplex PCR, yet TCRdb's version contains in-frame clones alone and is incomplete. The table records more than 100,000 clones, approximately 90% of them present only once. The input for sequencing was peripheral blood, taken from a patient treated with radiotherapy plus ipilimumab. The receptor set was obtained from a human donor with non-small cell lung cancer that progressed on radiotherapy plus ipilimumab. Each CDR3 is given with its conserved first and last residue. A D gene is named only where the DNA matches it firmly.

j_gene | v_gene | d_gene | CDR3aa
TRBJ2-5 | TRBV19 | TRBD1 | CASSGDRGQYF
TRBJ2-5 | TRBV30 | TRBD2 | CAWSAGLAGIQETQYF
TRBJ2-2 | TRBV25-1 | NA | CASSDELGRKTGELFF
TRBJ1-1 | TRBV9 | NA | CASSARDTWNTEAFF
TRBJ1-2 | TRBV2 | NA | CASRPGGDYGYTF
TRBJ2-3 | TRBV4-1 | TRBD2 | CASSGLAGVGDTQYF
TRBJ2-1 | TRBV25-1 | TRBD1 | CAKKQGPTYNEQFF
TRBJ2-7 | TRBV5-1 | TRBD2 | CASSLMTSSTTYEQYF
TRBJ2-7 | TRBV6-6 | NA | CASSYGLASYYEQYF
TRBJ2-1 | TRBV2 | TRBD2 | CASGTSGRDEQFF
TRBJ2-3 | TRBV7-6 | NA | CASSYSGRTDTQYF
TRBJ1-3 | TRBV7-6 | NA | CASSLVPISGNTIYF
TRBJ2-7 | TRBV29-1 | NA | CSVESGNEQYF
TRBJ2-7 | TRBV7-6 | NA | CASSLAFNSYEQYF
TRBJ2-3 | TRBV11-2 | NA | CASSPGVQIRADTQYF
TRBJ2-7 | TRBV11-3 | TRBD1 | CASTRTGLGLEYEQYF
TRBJ2-7 | TRBV7-8 | NA | CASSLGAYQNSYEQYF
TRBJ1-3 | TRBV5-1 | NA | CASSLTGFEGGNTIYF
TRBJ2-4 | TRBV19 | NA | CASSIGGHQRAKNIQYF
TRBJ2-1 | TRBV29-1 | NA | CSVAITGSYNEQFF
TRBJ2-3 | TRBV5-1 | NA | CASSFGGGGTDTQYF
TRBJ1-2 | TRBV6-1 | TRBD1 | CASREDRGQGYTF
TRBJ1-2 | TRBV7-9 | NA | CASSPSNYGYTF
TRBJ1-4 | TRBV18 | TRBD1 | CASSQGAGATNEKLFF
TRBJ2-1 | TRBV11-3 | NA | CASSLKLSNEQFF
TRBJ2-5 | TRBV7-6 | NA | CASSLGTPFIQETQYF
TRBJ2-1 | TRBV6-1 | TRBD2 | CASSEGGGTKEFF